These 24 T cell receptor beta chains were all obtained from the same sample, sequenced in a study of blood T cell repertoires in COVID-19. TCRdb's copy holds only in-frame clones and misses some; the assay was immunoSEQ multiplex PCR. The sample lists 350,000 to 400,000 clones; around 89% were seen once. The sample was PBMCs or T cells enriched from blood (not recorded which). Every receptor here comes from a man between 18 and 35 years old who had recovered from COVID-19.

The chain employs TRBV11-3 and TRBJ2-5, with TRBD2 matching over 12 bases. Germline lookup yields CDR1 SGHNT and CDR2 YENEEA. The V and J ends lost 5 bases and 2 bases, in that order; junction bases with no gene match: 12. There are 18 residues in the CDR3. The CDR3 here is CASSTDGRLAGVQETQYF. CDR3 coding DNA: TGTGCCAGCAGCACAGACGGCCGACTAGCGGGAGTTCAAGAGACCCAGTACTTC.

This chain joins TRBV30 and TRBJ1-4; 10 bases match TRBD1. V shed 4 bases, J shed 5 bases, and the junction held 1 base outside the gene matches. CDR1 is GTSNPN and CDR2 is SVGIG in the germline V gene (reference sequence). The CDR3 loop spans 13 amino acids. The CDR3 sequence: CAWKGQGNEKLFF. For the CDR3, the DNA is TGTGCCTGGAAGGGACAGGGGAATGAAAAACTGTTTTTT.

V and J are TRBV6-5 and TRBJ1-1; D is unclear. This CDR3 region has 13 residues. The V gene's germline CDR1 is MNHEY and CDR2 SVGAGI. Trimming shortened V by 7 bases and J by 7 bases, and 16 bases separated the two germline ends. The CDR3 nucleotides read TGTGCCAGCACACTTCCCCAGGCAAGTGAAGCTTTCTTT. As protein: CASTLPQASEAFF.

The J gene is TRBJ1-1, the V gene TRBV5-4, with D possibly matching TRBD1 (5 bases). CDR1 is SGHNT and CDR2 is YYREEE in the germline V gene (reference sequence). Trimming took off 0 bases at V and 5 bases at J, with 8 bases between the two ends. This CDR3 contains 13 residues. The CDR3 DNA is TGTGCCAGCAGCTTGGTGGGGCGGACTGAAGCTTTCTTT. Protein product: CASSLVGRTEAFF.

The chain uses TRBV5-4 and TRBJ2-2; D remains unclear. The germline V gene has CDR1 SGHNT and CDR2 YYREEE (reference sequence). The CDR3 is 16 residues long. The ends were cut back, 0 bases at V and 0 bases at J, with 9 bases in the middle. CDR3 region: CASSLEPPTNTGELFF. The CDR3 nucleotides read TGTGCCAGCAGCTTGGAGCCCCCAACGAACACCGGGGAGCTGTTTTTT.

The chain uses TRBV27 and TRBJ2-1; a possible D gene is TRBD2 (6 bases). Germline assignment: CDR1 MNHEY and CDR2 SMNVEV (reference sequence). V lost 3 bases, J lost 4 bases, and 13 bases lay in between. The CDR3 is made up of 15 amino acids. The CDR3 sequence is CASSLEGVEYNEQFF. Written as DNA, the CDR3 is TGTGCCAGCAGTTTGGAGGGAGTAGAATACAATGAGCAGTTCTTC.

CDR3 amino acids: CASSYLDTQYF. CDR3 nucleotides: TGTGCCAGCAGTTACCTAGATACGCAGTATTTT. The gene calls are TRBV6-5 and TRBJ2-3; D unresolved. Trimming took off 2 bases at V and 5 bases at J, with 2 bases between the two ends. The germline CDR1 and CDR2 sequences are MNHEY and SVGAGI. This CDR3 is built from 11 residues.

The V gene is TRBV5-6, the J gene TRBJ2-1; 9 bases align to TRBD1. The CDR3 runs to 15 residues. The V segment lost 2 bases and the J segment 2 bases; nucleotides outside the gene matches: 2. Germline V gives CDR1 SGHDT, CDR2 YYEEEE. The CDR3 sequence is CASSLGDRAYNEQFF. CDR3 bases: TGTGCCAGCAGCTTAGGGGACAGGGCCTACAATGAGCAGTTCTTC.

This sequence joins TRBV5-1 and TRBJ1-2; no clear D gene. The length of the CDR3 is 14 residues. Germline V gene lookup returns CDR1 SGHRS and CDR2 YFSETQ. Trimming removed 4 bases at V and 2 bases at J, with 12 bases between. CDR3 sequence (DNA): TGCGCCAGCAGCCAGGACGGGATCAACTATGGCTACACCTTC. Protein sequence: CASSQDGINYGYTF.

This chain joins TRBV10-2 and TRBJ1-5; TRBD1 agrees at 9 bases. Germline CDR1 and CDR2: WSHSY and SAAADI. The CDR3 is 14 residues long. V trimming: 3 bases; J trimming: 4 bases; junction bases outside the gene matches: 1. CDR3 protein: CASSEDRGNQPQHF. CDR3 DNA sequence: TGCGCCAGCAGTGAAGACAGGGGGAATCAGCCCCAGCATTTT.

The V gene is TRBV19, the J gene TRBJ1-3, with 9 bases lining up with TRBD1. This CDR3 has 16 amino acids. V lost 6 bases and J lost 3; bases outside the gene matches: 9. Germline loops: CDR1 LNHDA, CDR2 SQIVND (reference sequence). For the CDR3, the DNA is TGTGCCAGTAGCGCACCGGGACAGGGACTTGGAAACACCATATATTTT. Protein product: CASSAPGQGLGNTIYF.

CDR3 in amino acids: CASSTEAVDTQYF. The CDR3 DNA follows: TGTGCCAGCAGTACTGAGGCGGTTGATACGCAGTATTTT. The chain carries TRBV5-4 and TRBJ2-3, with D unresolved. Germline V gene data show CDR1 as SGHNT and CDR2 as YYREEE (reference sequence). V was pared by 5 bases and J by 6 bases, with 13 bases between. CDR3 size: 13 residues.

CDR3 residues: CASSPRGRLSTDTQYF. In nucleotides, the CDR3 is TGTGCCAGCAGCCCTAGGGGGCGATTGAGCACAGATACGCAGTATTTT. This chain uses TRBV7-9 with TRBJ2-3; 7 bases fit TRBD1. The V segment lost 5 bases and the J segment 0 bases; nucleotides outside the gene matches: 8. CDR1 is SEHNR, CDR2 FQNEAQ, per germline (reference sequence). The CDR3 is 16 amino acids.

V usage is TRBV7-8 and J usage is TRBJ1-5, with D possibly matching TRBD1 (6 bases). The CDR3 extends over 15 amino acids. V was cut by 5 bases and J by 2 bases, with 13 bases left in between. Germline assignment: CDR1 SGHVS and CDR2 FQNEAQ. CDR3 DNA: TGTGCCAGCAGCACCCGACAGGAAGGCAATCAGCCCCAGCATTTT. Translation: CASSTRQEGNQPQHF.

As regards this clone: A much more abundant neighbour one base away suggests this may be a read error. V usage is TRBV12-3 or TRBV12-4 and J usage is TRBJ1-4; D uncertain. The length of the CDR3 is 12 residues. Trimming took off 3 bases at V and 7 bases at J, with 6 bases between the two ends. CDR3 residues: CASSFEGEKLFF. CDR3 nucleotides: TGTGCCAGCAGTTTTGAGGGTGAAAAACTGTTTTTT.

This chain links TRBV19 with TRBJ2-1, with 7 bases matching TRBD1. The CDR3 has 15 amino acids. The germline V gene encodes CDR1 LNHDA and CDR2 SQIVND (reference sequence). J gave up 0 bases and V 9 bases, and 8 bases lay outside the gene matches. CDR3 DNA: TGTGCCAGCAAAACAGGGGCGAACTCCTACAATGAGCAGTTCTTC. It codes for CASKTGANSYNEQFF. The full variable domain, completed using reference TRBV19 and TRBJ2-1, is DGGITQSPKYLFRKEGQNVTLSCEQNLNHDAMYWYRQDPGQGLRLIYYSQIVNDFQKGDIAEGYSVSREKKESFPLTVTSAQKNPTAFYLCASKTGANSYNEQFFGPGTRLTVL.

The chain has TRBV19 and TRBJ1-3; TRBD1 matches at 7 bases. The germline gives CDR1 LNHDA, CDR2 SQIVND (reference sequence). The CDR3 sequence is 17 residues long. Trimming took 4 bases from V and 0 from J; bases not matched to a gene: 9. DNA of the CDR3: TGTGCCAGTAGTACCCTTTGGACAGGAACCTCTGGAAACACCATATATTTT. This gives the protein CASSTLWTGTSGNTIYF.

J is TRBJ2-3 and V is TRBV11-2, with 7 bases identical to TRBD2. V was pared by 4 bases and J by 2 bases, with 18 bases of the junction left unmatched. Germline CDR1 reads SGHAT; CDR2 reads FQNNGV. This CDR3 comprises 19 residues. CDR3 sequence (DNA): TGTGCCAGCAGCTGGAGGGCTACTATAGCGGGCGGGCCCACAGATACGCAGTATTTT. The encoded protein is CASSWRATIAGGPTDTQYF. Variable domain in full (rest from reference TRBV11-2 and TRBJ2-3): EAGVAQSPRYKIIEKRQSVAFWCNPISGHATLYWYQQILGQGPKLLIQFQNNGVVDDSQLPKDRFSAERLKGVDSTLKIQPAKLEDSAVYLCASSWRATIAGGPTDTQYFGPGTRLTVL.

This chain uses TRBV7-9 with TRBJ2-7; the D gene is possibly TRBD2 (6 bases). Germline CDR1 and CDR2: SEHNR and FQNEAQ (reference sequence). The CDR3 has 16 residues. The V gene lost 7 bases and the J gene lost 0 bases, with 19 bases spanning the gap. CDR3 sequence (DNA): TGTGCCAGCACCCACTCCGGGAGCCGGAGCTCCTACGAGCAGTACTTC. Encoded protein: CASTHSGSRSSYEQYF. Variable domain in full (rest from reference TRBV7-9 and TRBJ2-7): DTGVSQNPRHKITKRGQNVTFRCDPISEHNRLYWYRQTLGQGPEFLTYFQNEAQLEKSRLLSDRFSAERPKGSFSTLEIQRTEQGDSAMYLCASTHSGSRSSYEQYFGPGTRLTVT.

This clone was observed a handful of times. The V and J genes are TRBV27 and TRBJ2-7; 8 bases line up with TRBD2. Germline V CDR1 and CDR2: MNHEY, SMNVEV (reference sequence). J gave up 7 bases and V 8 bases, and 13 bases lay outside the gene matches. This CDR3 spans 14 amino acids. The CDR3 DNA reads TGTGCCAGCGGTATTAGCGGGACCGGTGGGGAGCAGTACTTC. Translated: CASGISGTGGEQYF.

The chain combines TRBV28 with TRBJ1-5; no clear D gene. Germline CDR1 and CDR2: MDHEN and SYDVKM. The CDR3 totals 15 residues. The ends were cut back, 6 bases at V and 1 base at J, with 13 bases in the middle. CDR3 DNA: TGTGCCAGCAGCCCCGCCGGGGTAAGCAATCAGCCCCAGCATTTT. Translated: CASSPAGVSNQPQHF. Supplemented by reference TRBV28 and TRBJ1-5, the full variable domain reads DVKVTQSSRYLVKRTGEKVFLECVQDMDHENMFWYRQDPGLGLRLIYFSYDVKMKEKGDIPEGYSVSREKKERFSLILESASTNQTSMYLCASSPAGVSNQPQHFGDGTRLSIL.

The CDR3 DNA reads as TGTGCCAGCAGTTACGGGACAGGCGTTACTGAAGCTTTCTTT. Its translation: CASSYGTGVTEAFF. The chain links TRBV6-5 to TRBJ1-1; 8 bases agree with TRBD1. V lost 2 bases, J lost 5 bases, and 4 bases stayed unmatched. The CDR3 has 14 amino acids. The germline V gene encodes CDR1 MNHEY and CDR2 SVGAGI.

This rearrangement joins TRBV6-5 to TRBJ2-7; D may be TRBD1 (5 bases). The germline V gene has CDR1 MNHEY and CDR2 SVGAGI. This CDR3 has 12 residues. The V end was cut by 5 bases, the J end by 6 bases, with 11 bases between. The CDR3 DNA is TGTGCCAGCAGTCGCGACAGAGCCGAGCAGTACTTC. Its protein product is CASSRDRAEQYF.

The J gene is TRBJ2-4, the V gene TRBV29-1, with D possibly TRBD2 on 6 matching bases. CDR1 and CDR2 from the germline V gene are SQVTM and ANQGSEA. Trimming shortened V by 0 bases and J by 0 bases, and 15 bases separated the two germline ends. The CDR3 runs to 17 residues. This chain's CDR3 is CSVEDPRRGSAKNIQYF. CDR3 nucleotides: TGCAGCGTTGAAGATCCCAGGAGGGGATCAGCCAAAAACATTCAGTACTTC.